This TCR beta chain was captured by sequencing in a study of blood T cell repertoires in COVID-19. Germline CDR1 is MNHEY and CDR2 is SMNVEV (reference sequence). Deletions cut 3 bases from V and 2 bases from J, with 12 bases between. This CDR3 has 15 residues. This table comes from immunoSEQ multiplex PCR, and its TCRdb copy is limited to in-frame clones, with some not included. The sample consists of about 120,000 clones, 85% of them appearing once. Sequenced sample: peripheral blood. V gene TRBV27 combines with J gene TRBJ2-3; D perhaps matches TRBD2 (5 bases). The TCR was taken from a man aged 80 or over with acute or convalescent COVID-19. DNA of the CDR3: TGTGCCAGCAGTTTGTCCCGGAGGTCCACAGATACGCAGTATTTT. Translation gives CASSLSRRSTDTQYF.